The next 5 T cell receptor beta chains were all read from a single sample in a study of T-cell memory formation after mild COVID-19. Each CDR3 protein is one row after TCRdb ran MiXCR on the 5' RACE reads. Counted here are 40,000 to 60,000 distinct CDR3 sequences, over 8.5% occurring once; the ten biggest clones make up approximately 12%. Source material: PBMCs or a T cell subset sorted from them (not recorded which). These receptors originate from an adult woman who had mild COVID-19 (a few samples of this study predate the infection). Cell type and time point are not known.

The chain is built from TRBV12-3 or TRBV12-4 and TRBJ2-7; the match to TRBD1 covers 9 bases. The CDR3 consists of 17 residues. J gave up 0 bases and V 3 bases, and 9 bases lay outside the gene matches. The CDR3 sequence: CASSLYRGLDSSYEQYF. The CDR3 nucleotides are TGTGCCAGCAGTTTGTACAGGGGGCTCGACTCCTCCTACGAGCAGTACTTC.

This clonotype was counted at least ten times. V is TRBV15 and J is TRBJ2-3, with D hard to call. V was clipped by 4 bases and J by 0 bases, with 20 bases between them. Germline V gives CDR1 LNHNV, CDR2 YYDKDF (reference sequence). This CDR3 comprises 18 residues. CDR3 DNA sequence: TGTGCCACCAGCACCCAGGAGAGGCCCTTTTATAGCACAGATACGCAGTATTTT. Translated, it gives CATSTQERPFYSTDTQYF.

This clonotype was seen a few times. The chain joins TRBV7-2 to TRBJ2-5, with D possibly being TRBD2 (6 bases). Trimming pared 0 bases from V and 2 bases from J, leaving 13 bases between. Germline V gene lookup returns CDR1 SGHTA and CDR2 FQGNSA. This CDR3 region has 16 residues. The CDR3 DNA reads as TGTGCCAGCAGCTTAGCCGGGGGACGGATGCAAGAGACCCAGTACTTC. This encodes CASSLAGGRMQETQYF.

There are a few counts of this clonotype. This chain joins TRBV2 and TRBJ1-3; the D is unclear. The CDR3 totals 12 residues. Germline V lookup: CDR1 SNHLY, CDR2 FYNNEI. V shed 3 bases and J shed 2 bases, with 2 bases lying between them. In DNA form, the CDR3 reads TGTGCCAGCAGTGAGACTGGAAACACCATATATTTT. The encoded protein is CASSETGNTIYF.

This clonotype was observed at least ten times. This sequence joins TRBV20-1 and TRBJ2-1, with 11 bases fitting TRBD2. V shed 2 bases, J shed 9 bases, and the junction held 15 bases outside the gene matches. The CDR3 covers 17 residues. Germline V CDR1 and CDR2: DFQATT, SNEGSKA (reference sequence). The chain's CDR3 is CSARRSRGTSGSGEQFF. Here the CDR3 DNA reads TGCAGTGCTAGAAGGTCACGGGGGACTAGCGGAAGCGGTGAGCAGTTCTTC.